Below, 27 T cell receptor beta chains from the same sample are listed, as sequenced in a study of control samples from healthy donors and cancer patients. Sequenced by immunoSEQ multiplex PCR; TCRdb stores in-frame clones only, minus some. Here the sample spans about 150,000 clones, over 85% being singletons. The material sequenced was blood. Receptor source: a young man in good health.

This clone was counted many times. Additional DNA sequences in this sample encode the identical CDR3. The chain links TRBV28 to TRBJ1-5; no clear D gene. Looked up from germline, CDR1 is MDHEN and CDR2 is SYDVKM. Trimming pared 4 bases from V and 1 base from J, leaving 8 bases between. The CDR3 extends over 14 amino acids. The CDR3 here is CASSSGLSNQPQHF. The CDR3 coding sequence is TGTGCCAGCAGTTCTGGACTGAGCAATCAGCCCCAGCATTTT.

The chain uses TRBV28 and TRBJ2-4; D not certain. V lost 4 bases and J lost 2, with 12 bases in between. The CDR3 has 15 amino acids. Germline loops: CDR1 MDHEN, CDR2 SYDVKM. CDR3 coding DNA: TGTGCCAGCAGTTCGCAGGCGAGATCCAAAAACATTCAGTACTTC. Translation: CASSSQARSKNIQYF.

The J gene is TRBJ1-5, the V gene TRBV27; D unresolved. V lost 3 bases and J lost 6, with 12 bases in between. The CDR3 is 14 residues long. The germline V gene has CDR1 MNHEY and CDR2 SMNVEV (reference sequence). CDR3 protein: CASSFGIGVQPQHF. CDR3 nucleotide sequence: TGTGCCAGCAGTTTTGGTATCGGGGTTCAGCCCCAGCATTTT.

This rearrangement joins TRBV9 to TRBJ1-3, with 7 bases lining up with TRBD1. The germline CDR1 and CDR2 sequences are SGDLS and YYNGEE. With V trimmed by 3 bases and J by 0 bases, 12 bases remained unmatched. The CDR3 runs to 18 residues. The CDR3 spells CASSEEGDSFFSGNTIYF. In DNA form, the CDR3 reads TGTGCCAGCAGCGAGGAGGGGGACAGCTTTTTCTCTGGAAACACCATATATTTT.

The V and J genes are TRBV6-5 and TRBJ1-4; D may be TRBD1 (5 bases). From germline, CDR1 is MNHEY and CDR2 SVGAGI. Trimming stripped 1 base from V and 5 bases from J, with 11 bases between. This CDR3 is built from 15 residues. CDR3 residues: CASSYFAGGNEKLFF. CDR3 nucleotide sequence: TGTGCCAGCAGTTACTTCGCGGGGGGGAATGAAAAACTGTTTTTT.

This clone appeared a single time. The chain employs TRBV14 and TRBJ2-7, with D perhaps matching TRBD1 (7 bases). The CDR3 is made up of 19 amino acids. Trimming took 0 bases from V and 3 from J, leaving 24 bases between them. The V gene's germline CDR1 is SGHDN and CDR2 FVKESK. CDR3 amino acids: CASSQDSRWGDSEIYEQYF. CDR3 bases: TGTGCCAGCAGCCAAGATTCCCGGTGGGGGGACAGCGAAATCTACGAGCAGTACTTC.

The rearrangement joins TRBV5-6 to TRBJ1-1, with D possibly matching TRBD1 (5 bases). The CDR3 is 16 amino acids. CDR1 is SGHDT and CDR2 is YYEEEE in the germline V gene. Trimming took 0 bases from V and 0 from J, leaving 12 bases between them. CDR3 protein: CASSLDGGDMNTEAFF. CDR3 in DNA: TGTGCCAGCAGCTTGGATGGGGGGGATATGAACACTGAAGCTTTCTTT.

The J gene is TRBJ2-7, the V gene TRBV3-1 (or the pseudogene TRBV3-2); TRBD1 agrees at 9 bases. The germline V gene encodes CDR1 LGHDT and CDR2 YNNKEL (reference sequence). The CDR3 extends over 14 amino acids. V dropped 8 bases and J dropped 0; count of bases not matched to a gene: 5. CDR3 coding DNA: TGTGCCAGCGCCGGGACAGGGTCCTCCTACGAGCAGTACTTC. Amino acids: CASAGTGSSYEQYF.

The rearrangement links TRBV5-1 to TRBJ1-6; D is possibly TRBD1 (6 bases). Germline-derived CDR1 and CDR2 are SGHRS and YFSETQ. The germline V and J ends were trimmed by 3 bases and 7 bases, with 17 bases remaining between them. The CDR3 totals 16 residues. CDR3 loop: CASSWGAGESNSPLHF. CDR3 sequence (DNA): TGCGCCAGCAGCTGGGGGGCCGGGGAATCGAATTCACCCCTCCACTTT. Using reference TRBV5-1 and TRBJ1-6 for the parts outside the CDR3, the full variable domain is KAGVTQTPRYLIKTRGQQVTLSCSPISGHRSVSWYQQTPGQGLQFLFEYFSETQRNKGNFPGRFSGRQFSNSRSEMNVSTLELGDSALYLCASSWGAGESNSPLHFGNGTRLTVT.

This clone was seen just once. The chain carries TRBV9 and TRBJ2-2, with D maybe TRBD1 (6 bases). CDR1 and CDR2 from the germline V gene are SGDLS and YYNGEE. V shed 5 bases and J shed 0 bases, with 11 bases lying between them. This CDR3 is built from 15 residues. This chain's CDR3 is CASRKTGTNTGELFF. DNA of the CDR3: TGTGCCAGCAGGAAGACAGGAACGAACACCGGGGAGCTGTTTTTT.

The V call is TRBV18, the J call TRBJ2-5, with D perhaps TRBD2 (7 bases). CDR3 length equals 16 residues. V was clipped by 3 bases and J by 0 bases, with 14 bases between them. Germline CDR1 is KGHSH and CDR2 is LQKENI. CDR3 amino acids: CASSPLGGAYQETQYF. The CDR3 bases are TGTGCCAGCTCACCGTTGGGGGGGGCGTACCAAGAGACCCAGTACTTC.

The chain uses TRBV27 and TRBJ2-3; TRBD2 is a possible D gene (5 bases). Per the germline V gene, CDR1 is MNHEY and CDR2 is SMNVEV (reference sequence). Trimming left V 3 bases short and J 2 bases short, with 12 bases between. CDR3 length: 15 amino acids. The CDR3 bases are TGTGCCAGCAGTTTCTCTCGGGAATTCACAGATACGCAGTATTTT. Translation gives CASSFSREFTDTQYF.

The J gene is TRBJ2-1, the V gene TRBV11-3; D gene unclear. V was trimmed by 5 bases and J by 8 bases, leaving 16 bases between them. The germline CDR1 and CDR2 sequences are SGHNT and YENEEA. The CDR3 sequence is 14 residues long. CDR3 in DNA: TGTGCCAGCAGCCCATCTCGACACCGGCATGAGCAGTTCTTC. It encodes CASSPSRHRHEQFF.

The V call is TRBV11-2, the J call TRBJ1-2; D perhaps matches TRBD1 (6 bases). V dropped 4 bases and J dropped 4 bases, with 13 bases sitting between them. Germline V gene lookup returns CDR1 SGHAT and CDR2 FQNNGV. CDR3 size: 14 residues. This CDR3 is CASSSADSLYGYTF. DNA of the CDR3: TGTGCCAGCAGCTCCGCGGACAGTCTCTATGGCTACACCTTC.

This chain links TRBV28 with TRBJ1-1, with D possibly TRBD1 on 5 matching bases. The CDR3 has 13 residues. Germline CDR1 is MDHEN and CDR2 is SYDVKM. V lost 4 bases to trimming and J lost 1 base, with 7 bases between them. The CDR3 sequence is CASSWGRNTEAFF. The CDR3 DNA sequence: TGTGCCAGCAGTTGGGGCAGGAACACTGAAGCTTTCTTT.

The chain is built from TRBV30 and TRBJ1-2; unclear D gene. CDR1 and CDR2 (germline): GTSNPN, SVGIG (reference sequence). The CDR3 has 13 residues. The V gene lost 4 bases and the J gene lost 3 bases, with 12 bases spanning the gap. The CDR3 DNA reads as TGTGCCTGGACTCGAGACTTACACTATGGCTACACCTTC. Its protein product is CAWTRDLHYGYTF.

The V call is TRBV6-5, the J call TRBJ1-2; no clear D gene. Germline lookup yields CDR1 MNHEY and CDR2 SVGAGI. V dropped 2 bases and J dropped 0 bases, with 7 bases sitting between them. The CDR3 consists of 14 residues. This CDR3 reads CASSYGRTNYGYTF. The CDR3 DNA reads TGTGCCAGCAGTTACGGACGGACTAACTATGGCTACACCTTC.

The chain recombines TRBV7-2 with TRBJ1-1, with a weak D call TRBD1 (5 bases). Looked up from germline, CDR1 is SGHTA and CDR2 is FQGNSA. Trimming cost V 1 base and J 7 bases, with 13 bases left between them. The CDR3 contains 14 residues. Here the CDR3 DNA reads TGTGCCAGCAGCTTAGACTCAGGTGGGGGTGAAGCTTTCTTT. Protein: CASSLDSGGGEAFF.

For the CDR3, the DNA is TGCGCCAGCAGCCACCCCGGGAGAGGGGTCCAAGTGGGGAACACTGAAGCTTTCTTT. Translating gives CASSHPGRGVQVGNTEAFF. The J gene is TRBJ1-1, the V gene TRBV4-1; D is possibly TRBD1 (5 bases). V lost 3 bases and J 1 base, leaving 24 bases between the germline ends. This CDR3 has 19 amino acids. Germline V gene data show CDR1 as MGHRA and CDR2 as YSYEKL.

This chain links TRBV11-2 with TRBJ2-2; 9 nucleotides line up with TRBD1. The CDR3 contains 15 residues. J gave up 3 bases and V 8 bases, and 7 bases lay outside the gene matches. CDR1 and CDR2 from the germline V gene are SGHAT and FQNNGV. CDR3 region: CASRGQGQDTGELFF. CDR3 in DNA: TGTGCCAGCCGGGGACAGGGCCAGGACACCGGGGAGCTGTTTTTT.

This clone was detected a few times. The CDR3 sequence: CASSRDNNQPQHF. The DNA for the CDR3 is TGTGCCAGCAGCCGAGATAACAATCAGCCCCAGCATTTT. The chain joins TRBV5-5 to TRBJ1-5; no definite D call. The ends were cut back, 4 bases at V and 3 bases at J, with 8 bases in the middle. Germline CDR1 reads SGHKS; CDR2 reads YYEKEE (reference sequence). The CDR3 is 13 residues long.

The chain has TRBV6-4 and TRBJ1-1, with a tentative D call TRBD1 (6 bases). The V end was cut by 3 bases, the J end by 3 bases, with 14 bases between. The CDR3 runs 15 residues. Germline assignment: CDR1 MRHNA and CDR2 SNTAGT. As DNA, the CDR3 is TGTGCCAGCAGTGAGCGTCAGGGGAAGTACACTGAAGCTTTCTTT. The encoded protein is CASSERQGKYTEAFF.

Details on this clone: The junction departs from the called germline gene at one end, perhaps through a read error. Distinct nucleotide sequences in the sample also encode this CDR3. The rearrangement links TRBV18 to TRBJ1-1, with a weak D call TRBD1 (5 bases). This CDR3 region has 12 residues. Per the germline V gene, CDR1 is KGHSH and CDR2 is LQKENI. CDR3 amino acids: CASSPPGTEAFF. The CDR3 DNA reads as TGTGCCAGCTCCCCACCAGGGACTGAAGCTTTCTTT.

The genes are TRBV3-1 (or the pseudogene TRBV3-2) and TRBJ2-2; 7 nucleotides match TRBD2. Germline CDR1 reads LGHDT; CDR2 reads YNNKEL (reference sequence). V lost 4 bases, J lost 4 bases, and 9 bases stayed unmatched. CDR3 size: 16 residues. CDR3 protein: CASSRWRGLGTGELFF. Here the CDR3 DNA reads TGTGCCAGCAGCCGCTGGCGGGGGTTGGGCACCGGGGAGCTGTTTTTT.

The chain joins TRBV10-3 to TRBJ2-7, with 7 nucleotides matching TRBD2. Germline CDR1 and CDR2: ENHRY and SYGVKD. CDR3 length equals 16 residues. The V segment lost 6 bases and the J segment 0 bases; nucleotides outside the gene matches: 11. The CDR3 nucleotides read TGTGCCATCAGCGAGGGGCTAGCGGACCTCTCCTACGAGCAGTACTTC. Amino acids: CAISEGLADLSYEQYF.

This clone was seen once. This chain joins TRBV3-1 (or the pseudogene TRBV3-2) and TRBJ1-3; D uncertain. Trimming took 4 bases from V and 4 from J, leaving 11 bases between them. Germline CDR1 and CDR2: LGHDT and YNNKEL (reference sequence). CDR3 length: 14 residues. CDR3 nucleotides: TGTGCCAGCAGCCCCTCTCGTAGGGGAAACACCATATATTTT. Amino acid sequence: CASSPSRRGNTIYF.

The V gene is TRBV19, the J gene TRBJ2-7; a possible D gene is TRBD2 (6 bases). This CDR3 has 16 residues. V was trimmed by 5 bases and J by 3 bases, leaving 20 bases between them. Germline V gene lookup returns CDR1 LNHDA and CDR2 SQIVND (reference sequence). The chain's CDR3 is CASSPRPGAPNYEQYF. CDR3 in DNA: TGTGCCAGTAGTCCCAGACCGGGAGCCCCTAACTACGAGCAGTACTTC.